Listed below are T cell receptor beta chains from one sample, sequenced in a study of blood T cells in healthy people across ages. TCRdb re-called the 5' RACE reads with MiXCR, one entry per CDR3 protein. Among 800,000 to 900,000 distinct CDR3 sequences listed, roughly 60% were seen once. The sample comprised blood. These receptors were obtained from a man aged 25-45 years in good health. CDR3s include the opening cysteine and the closing phenylalanine or tryptophan. A D gene is named only where the DNA matches it firmly. Size tells how often a clone was seen (once, few, many) or the class of an expanded clone, and some rows leave it out.

V gene	D gene	J gene	CDR3 length	clone size	CDR3 protein	CDR3 DNA
TRBV7-2	TRBD1	TRBJ1-5	16	few	CASRRTGGGYDQPQHF	TGTGCCAGCAGAAGGACAGGGGGCGGTTATGATCAGCCCCAGCATTTT
TRBV29-1	-	TRBJ2-1	15	-	CSVQNRLSSYNEQFF	TGCAGCGTTCAAAACAGGTTGAGCTCCTACAATGAGCAGTTCTTC
TRBV20-1	-	TRBJ2-5	13	-	CSAPRRAQETQYF	TGCAGTGCGCCGAGGAGGGCCCAAGAGACCCAGTACTTC
TRBV5-5	-	TRBJ1-4	12	-	CASSTDEEKLFF	TGTGCCAGCAGCACGGACGAGGAAAAACTGTTTTTT
TRBV20-1	-	TRBJ2-4	15	few	CSAREGLAGRNIQYF	TGCAGTGCTAGAGAAGGACTGGCCGGTCGGAACATTCAGTACTTC
TRBV7-2	-	TRBJ2-7	15	-	CACSLGAGPSYEQYF	TGTGCCTGCAGCTTAGGCGCGGGTCCCTCCTACGAGCAGTACTTC
TRBV20-1	-	TRBJ2-3	14	-	CSASLQTSTDTQYF	TGCAGTGCTAGTCTGCAAACTTCTACAGATACGCAGTATTTT
TRBV28	-	TRBJ2-7	13	-	CASRIGREYEQYF	TGTGCCAGCAGGATTGGCAGGGAATACGAGCAGTACTTC
TRBV9	TRBD2	TRBJ2-5	15	-	CASSGSGALQETQYF	TGTGCCAGCAGCGGAAGCGGGGCTCTCCAAGAGACCCAGTACTTC
TRBV9	TRBD1	TRBJ2-1	16	-	CASSVTRDRAYNEQFF	TGTGCCAGCAGCGTAACCCGGGACAGGGCCTACAATGAGCAGTTCTTC
TRBV12-3/TRBV12-4	-	TRBJ2-1	14	-	CASSLTDGWHEQFF	TGTGCCAGCAGTTTGACGGATGGTTGGCATGAGCAGTTCTTC
TRBV5-1	TRBD2	TRBJ2-3	17	-	CASSSVGLAGVTDTQYF	TGCGCCAGCAGCTCCGTCGGACTAGCGGGGGTCACAGATACGCAGTATTTT
TRBV7-9	-	TRBJ1-4	17	-	CASSPNVGGGLNEKLFF	TGTGCCAGCAGCCCAAATGTAGGCGGCGGACTTAATGAAAAACTGTTTTTT
TRBV11-1	-	TRBJ2-6	15	few	CASSLMGFGANVLTF	TGTGCCAGCAGCTTAATGGGCTTTGGGGCCAACGTCCTGACTTTC
TRBV20-1	-	TRBJ2-7	14	-	CSARSGMSPYEQYF	TGCAGTGCTAGATCCGGTATGAGCCCCTACGAGCAGTACTTC
TRBV6-5	-	TRBJ2-1	14	-	CASSGGVSGNEQFF	TGTGCCAGCAGTGGAGGGGTTTCGGGCAATGAGCAGTTCTTC
TRBV25-1	-	TRBJ2-1	16	-	CASSEVGAGSYNEQFF	TGTGCCAGCAGTGAAGTGGGGGCAGGATCCTACAATGAGCAGTTCTTC
TRBV4-3	-	TRBJ1-1	16	-	CASSQDLNFGNTEAFF	TGCGCCAGCAGCCAAGATCTGAACTTTGGGAACACTGAAGCTTTCTTT
TRBV7-2	-	TRBJ2-2	15	-	CASSLRRVYTGELFF	TGTGCCAGCAGCTTAAGGAGGGTCTACACCGGGGAGCTGTTTTTT
TRBV20-1	-	TRBJ2-5	14	-	CSARASGPRETQYF	TGCAGTGCTAGAGCCTCTGGACCAAGGGAGACCCAGTACTTC
TRBV7-2	-	TRBJ2-6	18	few	CASSLLRGVLGGANVLTF	TGTGCCAGCAGCTTATTGAGGGGCGTTCTTGGTGGGGCCAACGTCCTGACTTTC
TRBV6-2/TRBV6-3	-	TRBJ2-3	12	-	CASKDPTDTQYF	TGTGCCAGCAAGGACCCCACAGATACGCAGTATTTT
TRBV14	-	TRBJ2-1	13	-	CASSQVAYNEQFF	TGTGCCAGCAGCCAAGTAGCCTACAATGAGCAGTTCTTC
TRBV6-2/TRBV6-3	TRBD1	TRBJ1-2	13	-	CASRQTGGHGYTF	TGTGCCAGCAGACAAACAGGGGGACATGGCTACACCTTC
TRBV6-6	-	TRBJ2-5	12	-	CASSYLDETQYF	TGTGCCAGCAGTTACCTGGACGAGACCCAGTACTTC
TRBV28	TRBD1	TRBJ2-1	14	-	CASSPVGTANEQFF	TGTGCCAGCAGTCCCGTAGGGACAGCCAATGAGCAGTTCTTC
TRBV2	-	TRBJ1-4	15	-	CAISLRAGPNEKLFF	TGTGCCATCAGCCTCCGTGCAGGCCCTAATGAAAAACTGTTTTTT
TRBV7-9	-	TRBJ2-7	12	-	CASSSNNYEQYF	TGTGCCAGCAGCTCCAACAACTACGAGCAGTACTTC
TRBV3-1	-	TRBJ2-6	16	-	CASSQDRTSGANVLTF	TGTGCCAGCAGCCAAGATCGTACCTCTGGGGCCAACGTCCTGACTTTC
TRBV28	-	TRBJ2-3	14	-	CASSLPKTADTQYF	TGTGCCAGCAGTTTACCAAAAACCGCCGATACGCAGTATTTT
TRBV29-1	-	TRBJ2-4	14	-	CSVTGSGAKNIQYF	TGCAGCGTTACTGGGTCGGGGGCCAAAAACATTCAGTACTTC
TRBV2	-	TRBJ2-6	14	few	CASGGVSGANVLTF	TGTGCCAGCGGCGGGGTCTCTGGGGCCAACGTCCTGACTTTC